This is a list of T cell receptor beta chains from one sample in a study of identical twins. TCRdb reanalysed the 5' RACE reads using MiXCR and keeps one entry per CDR3 protein. The sample contains about 280,000 distinct CDR3 sequences, 8% to 9% of which appear only once. This sample also belongs to another study, concerning yellow fever vaccine responses in identical twins.

The sample was memory (CD45RO+) T cells sorted from blood. Receptor source: a woman under 30 in good health. Both conserved end residues are part of each CDR3. The D gene is left open where the match is weak. Size tells how often a clone was seen (once, few, many) or the class of an expanded clone, and some rows leave it out.

v_gene	d_gene	j_gene	len	abundance	CDR3nt	CDR3aa
TRBV28	TRBD2	TRBJ2-7	15	many	TGTGCCAGCAGTTTGGTCTTAGCGGGAGTCTACGAGCAGTACTTC	CASSLVLAGVYEQYF
TRBV9	-	TRBJ2-7	13	-	TGTGCCAGCGGTGGCGGTAGCTCCTACGAGCAGTACTTC	CASGGGSSYEQYF
TRBV3-1	-	TRBJ1-5	13	many	TGTGCCAGCAGCCAGAGGGGGGGCCAGCCCCAGCATTTT	CASSQRGGQPQHF
TRBV12-3/TRBV12-4	TRBD2	TRBJ2-4	15	many	TGTGCCAGCAGCATTAGCGGTGGGAGGGTAAACATTCAGTACTTC	CASSISGGRVNIQYF
TRBV11-2	TRBD2	TRBJ2-1	18	-	TGTGCCAGCAGCTCGGGACTAGCGGGCCCCACGGTGTACAATGAGCAGTTCTTC	CASSSGLAGPTVYNEQFF
TRBV28	-	TRBJ1-1	16	-	TGTGCCAGCAGTTCCGCTCGGAGGTTACTCAACACTGAAGCTTTCTTT	CASSSARRLLNTEAFF
TRBV24-1	-	TRBJ2-3	14	many	TGTGCCACCAGTGAACAGAGCGACACAGATACGCAGTATTTT	CATSEQSDTDTQYF
TRBV12-3/TRBV12-4	-	TRBJ2-2	10	many	TGTGCCAGTTTGGGCGGGGAGCTGTTTTTT	CASLGGELFF
TRBV27	-	TRBJ2-4	13	-	TGTGCCAGCAGTTTATCTGGGGAAAACATTCAGTACTTC	CASSLSGENIQYF
TRBV4-1	TRBD1	TRBJ2-1	15	few	TGCGCCAGCAGCCACCACGGGACAGTCAACAATGAGCAGTTCTTC	CASSHHGTVNNEQFF
TRBV6-2/TRBV6-3	-	TRBJ2-1	15	few	TGTGCCAGCAGTTACTCCGGCGGGGCCTACAATGAGCAGTTCTTC	CASSYSGGAYNEQFF
TRBV27	-	TRBJ2-4	17	few	TGTGCCAGCAGTTTATTGGGGCAGGCTGGGACCAAAAACATTCAGTACTTC	CASSLLGQAGTKNIQYF
TRBV7-8	-	TRBJ1-2	17	few	TGTGCCAGCAGCTCTAGAGTGAGGGGGGACCGGTTAAATGGCTACACCTTC	CASSSRVRGDRLNGYTF
TRBV7-2	TRBD2	TRBJ2-1	18	many	TGTGCCAGCAGCCTAGCCCAAGTGGGGCTAGCGGGCTACAATGAGCAGTTCTTC	CASSLAQVGLAGYNEQFF
TRBV6-5	-	TRBJ2-7	15	many	TGTGCCAGCAGTTACTCGTTACGGGAATCCTACGAGCAGTACTTC	CASSYSLRESYEQYF
TRBV3-1	TRBD2	TRBJ2-1	16	-	TGTGCCAGCAGCCCACTAGCGGGAGGTTCCTACAATGAGCAGTTCTTC	CASSPLAGGSYNEQFF
TRBV2	TRBD1	TRBJ2-2	16	-	TGTGCCAGCAGTGAAACAAGGACAGGGAATACCGGGGAGCTGTTTTTT	CASSETRTGNTGELFF
TRBV25-1	-	TRBJ1-4	15	many	TGTGCCAGCAGTGAAGCAGATAGCGGTAATGAAAAACTGTTTTTT	CASSEADSGNEKLFF
TRBV15	TRBD1	TRBJ1-5	15	few	TGTGCCACCAGCAATGGACAGGGGAACAATCAGCCCCAGCATTTT	CATSNGQGNNQPQHF
TRBV7-8	TRBD2	TRBJ2-3	13	few	TGTGCCAGCGGGGGGGGTCGCACAGATACGCAGTATTTT	CASGGGRTDTQYF
TRBV4-2	TRBD2	TRBJ2-3	16	many	TGTGCCAGCAGACATCTAGCGGGGGATCCCACAGATACGCAGTATTTT	CASRHLAGDPTDTQYF
TRBV2	-	TRBJ2-5	13	many	TGTGCCAGCAGTGAAGCTGTTATGGGGACCCAGTACTTC	CASSEAVMGTQYF
TRBV20-1	-	TRBJ2-7	14	few	TGCAGTGCTAGAGAAAGTGCAGCCCTCGGGGAGCAGTACTTC	CSARESAALGEQYF
TRBV7-9	TRBD1	TRBJ1-1	16	many	TGTGCCAGCAGCTTAGCCCACAGGGGTTCGCGCACTGAAGCTTTCTTT	CASSLAHRGSRTEAFF
TRBV28	TRBD2	TRBJ2-1	17	-	TGTGCCAGCGGGATCAAATGGACTAGCGGTACCTACAATGAGCAGTTCTTC	CASGIKWTSGTYNEQFF
TRBV12-3/TRBV12-4	TRBD1	TRBJ2-6	17	-	TGTGCCCTCAGTCCCGGGACAGCCAGACCTGGGGCCAACGTCCTGACTTTC	CALSPGTARPGANVLTF
TRBV25-1	TRBD2	TRBJ2-3	19	-	TGTGCCAGCAGTGAGTCGACTAGCGGGGGGCGCACTAGCACAGATACGCAGTATTTT	CASSESTSGGRTSTDTQYF
TRBV7-2	TRBD2	TRBJ2-3	22	-	TGTGCCAGCAGCTTTGGTCCGGAACGTCTAACCGGAGCGGGACTACTCACAGATACGCAGTATTTT	CASSFGPERLTGAGLLTDTQYF
TRBV12-3/TRBV12-4	-	TRBJ1-4	14	few	TGTGCCAGCAGCCCCGGGACGTATAATGAAAAACTGTTTTTT	CASSPGTYNEKLFF
TRBV6-1	-	TRBJ1-4	14	many	TGTGCCAGCAAAGAAGGAGGAACTAATGAAAAACTGTTTTTT	CASKEGGTNEKLFF
TRBV6-1	-	TRBJ1-1	13	-	TGTGCCAGCAGTCATCGGGCCCTCGGAGAAGCTTTCTTT	CASSHRALGEAFF
TRBV3-1	-	TRBJ2-1	11	-	TGTGCCAGCCGGGGTGACACCAAGCAGTTCTTC	CASRGDTKQFF
TRBV20-1	-	TRBJ2-7	13	few	TGCAGTGCTAGTTGGCAGGGATCCCACGAGCAGTACTTC	CSASWQGSHEQYF
TRBV6-2/TRBV6-3	TRBD2	TRBJ2-2	18	-	TGTGCCAGCAGCTCCGGGACTAGCGGGGGGGCGGCGGCAGGGGAGCTGTTTTTT	CASSSGTSGGAAAGELFF
TRBV12-3/TRBV12-4	-	TRBJ2-1	15	many	TGTGCCAGCGCGGGACAGCGACACTCCTACAATGAGCAGTTCTTC	CASAGQRHSYNEQFF
TRBV11-2	-	TRBJ2-4	18	many	TGTGCCAGCAGCCCAAGGGTACAGGCGGAGGTGGCATGGTACATTCAGTACTTC	CASSPRVQAEVAWYIQYF
TRBV5-1	TRBD1	TRBJ1-1	15	many	TGCGCCAGCAGCTCGGGACAGGGGGCGAACACTGAAGCTTTCTTT	CASSSGQGANTEAFF
TRBV12-3/TRBV12-4	-	TRBJ2-7	15	few	TGTGCCAGCAGTTCACGAGGGGGGGGGTCCTACGAGCAGTACTTC	CASSSRGGGSYEQYF
TRBV12-3/TRBV12-4	TRBD1	TRBJ1-1	14	few	TGTGCCAGCAGTTTCGACAGGGTGAACACTGAAGCTTTCTTT	CASSFDRVNTEAFF
TRBV5-1	-	TRBJ1-1	14	-	TGCGCCAGCAGCTTGGATTGGGGGGCTACTGAAGCTTTCTTT	CASSLDWGATEAFF
TRBV6-5	-	TRBJ2-1	13	few	TGTGCCAGCAGTTACAGCATGGCCAGTGAGCAGTTCTTC	CASSYSMASEQFF
TRBV5-1	-	TRBJ2-2	16	many	TGCGCCAGCAGCCCACTCGGGTCTAGAGGCACCGGGGAGCTGTTTTTT	CASSPLGSRGTGELFF
TRBV11-2	TRBD2	TRBJ2-2	19	-	TGTGCCAGCAGCCGCTCCTCTTCCTTACGGGCGGGAGGGGCCGGGAAGCTGTTTTTT	CASSRSSSLRAGGAGKLFF
TRBV5-1	-	TRBJ1-1	15	many	TGCGCCAGCAGCTGGACGGGGACGATGAACACTGAAGCTTTCTTT	CASSWTGTMNTEAFF
TRBV28	-	TRBJ2-1	11	-	TGTGCCAGCACCCGACTAGATGAGCAGTTCTTC	CASTRLDEQFF
TRBV12-3/TRBV12-4	-	TRBJ2-5	14	many	TGTGCCAGCAGTTTCATTGGAACCCAAGAGACCCAGTACTTC	CASSFIGTQETQYF
TRBV12-3/TRBV12-4	-	TRBJ2-1	13	many	TGTGCCAGCAGTTTACAGCGCCACAATGAGCAGTTCTTC	CASSLQRHNEQFF
TRBV19	TRBD1	TRBJ2-1	15	many	TGTGCCAGTAGTACCGGGACAGGGACCGTCAATGAGCAGTTCTTC	CASSTGTGTVNEQFF
TRBV6-5	-	TRBJ2-5	12	many	TGTGCCAGCAGTGCGAGCCAAGAGACCCAGTACTTC	CASSASQETQYF
TRBV10-3	-	TRBJ1-1	12	-	TGTGCCATCGGGGCAGGGATCACTGAAGCTTTCTTT	CAIGAGITEAFF